Presented here are 2 T cell receptor beta chains from one specimen sequenced in a study of shared clonotypes between healthy human individuals. TCRdb's copy holds only in-frame clones and misses some; the assay was immunoSEQ multiplex PCR. The data contain about 2.3 million clones, about 92% of them singletons. Sequenced input: naive CD4+ T cells from PBMCs. The subset: CD45RA+ positively selected. These receptors came from a man aged 18 to 30 in good health. Some clones in this sample may be carry-over from other donors' samples.

The genes are TRBV6-6 and TRBJ1-2; weak D call: TRBD1 (5 bases). V gave up 6 bases and J gave up 9 bases, with 17 bases separating them. This CDR3 region has 13 residues. Germline V CDR1 and CDR2: MNHNY, SVGAGI (reference sequence). The CDR3 DNA reads as TGTGCCAGCAGGGGGCCAGTCCCGCGACGCTACACCTTC. It is translated as CASRGPVPRRYTF.

The chain combines TRBV5-1 with TRBJ2-7; 8 nucleotides line up with TRBD1. V was clipped by 3 bases and J by 2 bases; unmatched bases: 10. This CDR3 region has 16 residues. CDR1 and CDR2 (germline): SGHRS, YFSETQ. CDR3 coding DNA: TGCGCCAGCAGCTCAACCCCGACAGGGGCCCCCTACGAGCAGTACTTC. It specifies CASSSTPTGAPYEQYF. Full variable domain (remainder filled in from reference TRBV5-1 and TRBJ2-7): KAGVTQTPRYLIKTRGQQVTLSCSPISGHRSVSWYQQTPGQGLQFLFEYFSETQRNKGNFPGRFSGRQFSNSRSEMNVSTLELGDSALYLCASSSTPTGAPYEQYFGPGTRLTVT.